This is a list of T cell receptor beta chains from one sample in a study of shared clonotypes between healthy human individuals. Assay: immunoSEQ multiplex PCR; the TCRdb copy retains only in-frame clones and omits some. The sample yields 2,500,000 or so clones, just over 90% seen once. The sequenced material came from naive CD4+ T cells sorted from blood. These receptors all stem from a man aged 18 to 30 in good health. Both conserved end residues are part of each CDR3. The D gene is left open where the match is weak. Expanded clones get a size class; other rows say once, few or many, or leave the size out.

J: TRBJ2-1
D: .
length: 12
V: TRBV18
size: .
CDR3: CASSPGTREQFF
DNA: TGTGCCAGCTCACCAGGGACTCGGGAGCAGTTCTTC

J: TRBJ1-2
D: TRBD1
length: 15
V: TRBV19
size: .
CDR3: CASSTTQGADYGYTF
DNA: TGTGCCAGTAGTACCACACAGGGGGCTGACTATGGCTACACCTTC

J: TRBJ1-6
D: TRBD1
length: 14
V: TRBV27
size: .
CDR3: CASSLGTGDSPLHF
DNA: TGTGCCAGCAGCCTAGGGACAGGGGATTCACCCCTCCACTTT

J: TRBJ2-1
D: .
length: 13
V: TRBV30
size: .
CDR3: CAWGGEAYNEQFF
DNA: TGTGCCTGGGGGGGAGAGGCCTACAATGAGCAGTTCTTC

J: TRBJ2-1
D: .
length: 10
V: TRBV29-1
size: once
CDR3: CSVEIQEQFF
DNA: TGCAGCGTTGAAATCCAGGAGCAGTTCTTC

J: TRBJ2-3
D: .
length: 14
V: TRBV29-1
size: .
CDR3: CSATPGPPWDTQYF
DNA: TGCAGCGCCACCCCCGGGCCGCCGTGGGATACGCAGTATTTT

J: TRBJ2-1
D: .
length: 12
V: TRBV5-6
size: .
CDR3: CASSLGISEQFF
DNA: TGTGCCAGCAGCTTGGGGATTAGCGAGCAGTTCTTC

J: TRBJ1-1
D: .
length: 14
V: TRBV6-4
size: once
CDR3: CASSDSWGDTEAFF
DNA: TGTGCCAGCAGTGACTCGTGGGGAGACACTGAAGCTTTCTTT

J: TRBJ1-4
D: .
length: 13
V: TRBV28
size: .
CDR3: CASTPRPNEKLFF
DNA: TGTGCCAGCACCCCCCGACCGAATGAAAAACTGTTTTTT

J: TRBJ2-5
D: .
length: 14
V: TRBV7-3
size: .
CDR3: CASSSAGQVAAQYF
DNA: TGTGCCAGCAGCTCCGCGGGCCAAGTAGCTGCCCAGTACTTC

J: TRBJ2-6
D: .
length: 16
V: TRBV2
size: .
CDR3: CASRLVSISGANVLTF
DNA: TGTGCCAGCAGGCTGGTATCGATCTCTGGGGCCAACGTCCTGACTTTC

J: TRBJ2-7
D: TRBD1
length: 15
V: TRBV7-2
size: .
CDR3: CASSLPTTGFDEQYF
DNA: TGTGCCAGCAGCTTACCGACGACAGGGTTCGACGAGCAGTACTTC

J: TRBJ1-2
D: .
length: 16
V: TRBV6-5
size: .
CDR3: CASSYTAGVHLGGYTF
DNA: TGTGCCAGCAGTTACACAGCCGGGGTCCATTTAGGTGGCTACACCTTC

J: TRBJ2-3
D: .
length: 9
V: TRBV7-9
size: few
CDR3: CASPDTQYF
DNA: TGTGCCAGCCCAGATACGCAGTATTTT

J: TRBJ1-2
D: .
length: 15
V: TRBV6-5
size: .
CDR3: CASRRDSTIYYGYTF
DNA: TGTGCCAGCAGGAGGGACTCAACAATTTATTATGGCTACACCTTC

J: TRBJ1-6
D: TRBD1
length: 12
V: TRBV6-6
size: .
CDR3: CASGQGDSPLHF
DNA: TGTGCCAGCGGACAGGGTGATTCACCCCTCCACTTT

J: TRBJ2-7
D: TRBD1
length: 16
V: TRBV28
size: .
CDR3: CASSPWDSTSSYEQYF
DNA: TGTGCCAGCAGTCCATGGGACAGTACCAGCTCCTACGAGCAGTACTTC